The entry that follows covers one T cell receptor beta chain sequence. The sample belongs to a study of cytomegalovirus exposure and HLA in healthy donors. Use of 60 Vbeta and 13 Jbeta primers characterized the PCR. The data were produced by immunoSEQ multiplex PCR, yet TCRdb's version contains in-frame clones alone and is incomplete. The table has around 80,000 clones, 60% to 85% seen once; the top ten hold 4% to 5.5%. CDR1 is GTSNPN, CDR2 SVGIG, per germline (reference sequence). The V end lost 3 bases, the J end lost 2 bases, and 7 bases lay between the germline ends. This CDR3 is built from 12 residues.

The clonotype originates from a middle-aged man in good health and CMV-seronegative. This chain uses TRBV30 with TRBJ1-1; D is perhaps TRBD1 (5 bases). The sequenced sample was PBMCs. CDR3 sequence reads: CAWRQGNTEAFF. In DNA form, the CDR3 reads TGTGCCTGGAGGCAGGGAAACACTGAAGCTTTCTTT.